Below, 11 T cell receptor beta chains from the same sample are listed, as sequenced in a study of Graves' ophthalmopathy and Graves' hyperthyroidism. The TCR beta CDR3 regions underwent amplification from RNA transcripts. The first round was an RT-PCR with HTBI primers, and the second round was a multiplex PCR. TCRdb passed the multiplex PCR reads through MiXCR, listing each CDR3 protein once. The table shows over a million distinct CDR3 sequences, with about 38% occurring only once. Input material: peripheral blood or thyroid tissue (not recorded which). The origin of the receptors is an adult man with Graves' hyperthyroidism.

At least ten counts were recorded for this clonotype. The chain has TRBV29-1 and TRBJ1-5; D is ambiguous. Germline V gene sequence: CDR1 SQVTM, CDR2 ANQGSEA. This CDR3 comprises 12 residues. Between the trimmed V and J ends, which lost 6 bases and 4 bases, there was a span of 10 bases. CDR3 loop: CSVGLRNQPQHF. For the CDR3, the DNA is TGCAGCGTCGGGTTAAGAAATCAGCCCCAGCATTTT. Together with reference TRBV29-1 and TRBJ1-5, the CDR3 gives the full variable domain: SAVISQKPSRDICQRGTSLTIQCQVDSQVTMMFWYRQQPGQSLTLIATANQGSEATYESGFVIDKFPISRPNLTFSTLTVSNMSPEDSSIYLCSVGLRNQPQHFGDGTRLSIL.

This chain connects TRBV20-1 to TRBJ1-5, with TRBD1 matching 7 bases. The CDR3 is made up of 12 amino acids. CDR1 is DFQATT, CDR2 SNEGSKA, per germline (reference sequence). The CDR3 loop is CRGEQGFQPQHF. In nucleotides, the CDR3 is TGCAGAGGGGAACAGGGGTTTCAGCCCCAGCATTTT.

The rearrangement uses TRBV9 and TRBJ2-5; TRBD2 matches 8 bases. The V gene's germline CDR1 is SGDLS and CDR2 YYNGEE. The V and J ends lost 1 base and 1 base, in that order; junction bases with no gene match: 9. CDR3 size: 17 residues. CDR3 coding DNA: TGTGCCAGCAGCGTATTTCGGGGGGGCCTCGGCCAAGAGACCCAGTACTTC. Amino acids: CASSVFRGGLGQETQYF.

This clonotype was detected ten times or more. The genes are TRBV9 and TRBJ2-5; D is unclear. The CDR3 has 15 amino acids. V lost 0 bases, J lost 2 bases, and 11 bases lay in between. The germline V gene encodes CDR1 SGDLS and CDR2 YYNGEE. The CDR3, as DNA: TGTGCCAGCAGCGTAGATCCCACTGAGCAAGAGACCCAGTACTTC. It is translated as CASSVDPTEQETQYF.

For the CDR3, the DNA is TGTGCCAGCAGCTCGCGGACAGGTGGTTCACCCCTCCACTTT. This sequence encodes CASSSRTGGSPLHF. The J gene is TRBJ1-6, the V gene TRBV7-9, with TRBD1 identical over 7 bases. The CDR3 has 14 residues. CDR1 and CDR2 from the germline V gene are SEHNR and FQNEAQ (reference sequence). Trimming at V came to 4 bases and at J to 9 bases, leaving 6 bases not matched to a gene.

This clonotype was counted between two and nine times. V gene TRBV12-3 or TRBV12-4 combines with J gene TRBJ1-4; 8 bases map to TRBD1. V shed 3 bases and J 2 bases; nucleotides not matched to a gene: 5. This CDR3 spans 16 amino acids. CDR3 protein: CASSFSTGGTNEKLFF. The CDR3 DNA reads TGTGCCAGCAGTTTCTCAACAGGGGGGACTAATGAAAAACTGTTTTTT.

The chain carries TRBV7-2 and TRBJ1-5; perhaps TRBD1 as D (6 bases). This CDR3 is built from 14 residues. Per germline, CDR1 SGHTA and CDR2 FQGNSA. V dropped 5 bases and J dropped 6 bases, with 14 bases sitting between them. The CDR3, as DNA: TGTGCCAGCAGCCCGAAGGGGGTGGTTCAGCCCCAGCATTTT. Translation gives CASSPKGVVQPQHF. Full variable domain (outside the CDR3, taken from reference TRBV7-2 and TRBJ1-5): GAGVSQSPSNKVTEKGKDVELRCDPISGHTALYWYRQSLGQGLEFLIYFQGNSAPDKSGLPSDRFSAERTGGSVSTLTIQRTQQEDSAVYLCASSPKGVVQPQHFGDGTRLSIL.

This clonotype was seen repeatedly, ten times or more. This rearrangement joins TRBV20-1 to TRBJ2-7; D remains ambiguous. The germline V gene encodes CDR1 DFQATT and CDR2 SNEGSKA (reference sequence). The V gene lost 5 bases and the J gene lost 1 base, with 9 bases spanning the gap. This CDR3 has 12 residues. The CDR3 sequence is CSADTFSYEQYF. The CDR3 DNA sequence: TGCAGTGCTGACACCTTTTCCTACGAGCAGTACTTC.

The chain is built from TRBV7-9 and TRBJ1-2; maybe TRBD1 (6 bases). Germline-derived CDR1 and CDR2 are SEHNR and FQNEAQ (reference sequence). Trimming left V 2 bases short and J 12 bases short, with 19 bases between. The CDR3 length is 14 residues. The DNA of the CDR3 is TGTGCCAGCAGCTTACTTTCCGACAGGAGTGGAAACACCTTC. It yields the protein CASSLLSDRSGNTF.

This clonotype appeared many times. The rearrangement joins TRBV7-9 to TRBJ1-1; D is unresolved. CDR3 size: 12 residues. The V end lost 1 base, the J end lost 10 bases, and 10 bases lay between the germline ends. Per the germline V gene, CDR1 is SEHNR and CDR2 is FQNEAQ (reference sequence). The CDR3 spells CASSLGAVPAFF. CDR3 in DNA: TGTGCCAGCAGCTTAGGCGCAGTTCCAGCTTTCTTT.

CDR3 amino acids: CASSYSIAGFEKLFF. The DNA for the CDR3 is TGTGCCAGCAGTTACTCGATAGCGGGGTTTGAAAAACTGTTTTTT. The rearrangement uses TRBV6-5 and TRBJ1-4, with D hard to call. The CDR3 consists of 15 residues. Germline V gives CDR1 MNHEY, CDR2 SVGAGI. The V end lost 0 bases, the J end lost 7 bases, and 12 bases lay between the germline ends.